This T cell receptor beta chain was identified in a study of CD8+ T cells in alopecia areata. Study background: It was 6 to 18 months of tofacitinib, and then there were 6 months off drug.

Treatment here: oral pan-JAK inhibitor, 5-10 mg twice daily. As the sequencing template, cDNA was produced by extracting RNA and reverse transcribing it. Sequencing used immunoSEQ multiplex PCR; TCRdb keeps in-frame clones, though not all of them. The sample consists of under 350,000 clones, 58% of them appearing once. The sequence came from a human donor with alopecia areata. Material: CD4+ T cells sorted from blood, obtained at week 24, from a patient treated with tofacitinib.

The CDR3 DNA reads as TGTGCCATCGGACGGTATGGGACAGGGACAACCTACGAGCAGTACTTC. It translates to CAIGRYGTGTTYEQYF. V and J are TRBV10-3 and TRBJ2-7; 9 nucleotides agree with TRBD1. Germline CDR1 and CDR2: ENHRY and SYGVKD. The CDR3 contains 16 residues. The V and J ends lost 8 bases and 2 bases, in that order; junction bases with no gene match: 13.